This TCR beta chain was sequenced during a study of blood T cell repertoires in COVID-19. Study details: Acute and convalescent COVID-19 specimens originated in the United States, Italy and Spain. Nucleic acid was either cDNA or gDNA, and it came from T cells, B-cell-depleted T cells, or PBMCs.

The V and J ends lost 6 bases and 4 bases, in that order; junction bases with no gene match: 4. Germline V CDR1 and CDR2: LNHDA, SQIVND (reference sequence). This CDR3 has 15 amino acids. As handled by the study authors: Amplification from reference gene primers served as the basis for estimated nucleated cell counts. Only in-frame clones appear in the TCRdb table, and some are missing; sequencing was by immunoSEQ multiplex PCR. Clonal size and the V and J genes are those of that table, whereas D and trimming came from the DNA. The data contain a few hundred thousand clones, approximately 90% of them singletons. Participants, about 18 to 90 years old, spanned fewer than 25 US areas.

This rearrangement joins TRBV19 to TRBJ2-3; TRBD2 aligns across 13 bases. Sequenced material: PBMCs or T cells enriched from blood (not recorded which). This receptor was identified in a man aged 18 to 35 who had recovered from COVID-19. In DNA form, the CDR3 reads TGTGCCAGTAGGCTTACTAGCGGGAGGGCAGATACGCAGTATTTT. It yields the protein CASRLTSGRADTQYF.